Listed below are T cell receptor beta chains from one sample, sequenced in a study of shared clonotypes between healthy human individuals. Repertoires were generated with immunoSEQ multiplex PCR, while TCRdb's copy carries only in-frame clones and drops some. This sample yields about 2.1 million clones, of which 93% are seen a single time; over 1.5% belongs to the top ten. The material sequenced was naive CD8+ T cells from PBMCs. The receptors were gathered from a man aged 18 to 29 in good health. Some clones in this sample may be carry-over from other donors' samples. The CDR3 runs from the conserved cysteine through the conserved F or W. The D gene is left open where the match is weak. Rows give clone size only sometimes, using once, few, many, or a class for an expanded clone.

V,D,J,size,DNA,CDR3
TRBV29-1,TRBD1,TRBJ2-7,NA,TGCAGCGTTGATTTTGGGGACAGGGGCTACGAGCAGTACTTC,CSVDFGDRGYEQYF
TRBV27,NA,TRBJ1-1,NA,TGTGCCAGCAGATTGGTGGTATTCTCTGAAGCTTTCTTT,CASRLVVFSEAFF
TRBV27,TRBD2,TRBJ2-5,once,TGTGCCAGCAGCCTAGTAGGACTAGCGGGGACCCATAATCAAGAGACCCAGTACTTC,CASSLVGLAGTHNQETQYF
TRBV10-1,NA,TRBJ2-7,NA,TGCGCCAGCCCGCGAGGGCGGGGATCCTACGAGCAGTACTTC,CASPRGRGSYEQYF
TRBV19,TRBD1,TRBJ2-7,NA,TGTGCCAGTAGTAACGACAGGGGGCATGTCGAGCAGTACTTC,CASSNDRGHVEQYF
TRBV29-1,NA,TRBJ1-2,NA,TGCAGCGGATCGAGGGGGGATCTTAATGGCTACACCTTC,CSGSRGDLNGYTF
TRBV4-1,TRBD1,TRBJ2-7,NA,TGCGCCAGCAGCCAAGTCAACAGGGGATACGAGCAGTACTTC,CASSQVNRGYEQYF
TRBV9,TRBD2,TRBJ2-3,NA,TGTGCCAGCAGCCCACGACTAGCGGGAGTAGCAGATACGCAGTATTTT,CASSPRLAGVADTQYF
TRBV27,NA,TRBJ2-7,NA,TGTGCCAGCAGTTTAAACGGACAGAGCTCCTACGAGCAGTACTTC,CASSLNGQSSYEQYF
TRBV9,NA,TRBJ2-7,NA,TGTGCCAGCAGCGTAGGGGCAGGGAAAGCCTACGAGCAGTACTTC,CASSVGAGKAYEQYF
TRBV14,NA,TRBJ1-2,once,TGTGCCAGCAGCCAAGAGTACGGACACCCTATTAGCGGCTACACCTTC,CASSQEYGHPISGYTF
TRBV27,NA,TRBJ1-1,NA,TGTGCCAGCAGCCATACATACACTTTGGTACACACTGAAGCTTTCTTT,CASSHTYTLVHTEAFF
TRBV14,NA,TRBJ2-7,NA,TGTGCCAGCAGCCAGTCCCGCTACGAGCAGTACTTC,CASSQSRYEQYF
TRBV29-1,NA,TRBJ1-1,NA,TGCAGCTCCGTTTACGGGATGAACACTGAAGCTTTCTTT,CSSVYGMNTEAFF
TRBV30,NA,TRBJ2-7,NA,TGTGCCTGGCGGTTTGGGTCCTACGAGCAGTACTTC,CAWRFGSYEQYF
TRBV27,NA,TRBJ2-3,once,TGTGCCAGCAGTTTTGAGGGCAGGGCGCCAGATACGCAGTATTTT,CASSFEGRAPDTQYF
TRBV27,NA,TRBJ1-1,once,TGTGCCAGCAGAGACAACCAACCGATGAACACTGAAGCTTTCTTT,CASRDNQPMNTEAFF
TRBV7-2,NA,TRBJ2-7,NA,TGTGCCAGCAGCCCTGGGGGCTCCTACGAGCAGTACTTC,CASSPGGSYEQYF
TRBV27,TRBD2,TRBJ2-2,NA,TGTGCCAGCAGAAAACCAGGACTAGCGGGAGCGTCGAACACCGGGGAGCTGTTTTTT,CASRKPGLAGASNTGELFF
TRBV16,NA,TRBJ1-1,NA,TGTGCCAGCAGCCAATTTCGCTTTGGGGGCGCGGACACTGAAGCTTTCTTT,CASSQFRFGGADTEAFF
TRBV27,NA,TRBJ1-5,few,TGTGCCAGCAGTTTATCCGGGAATCAGCCCCAGCATTTT,CASSLSGNQPQHF
TRBV28,NA,TRBJ1-1,once,TGTGCCAGCAGTTTTTACCAGGGGAAAGACGCTTTCTTT,CASSFYQGKDAFF
TRBV14,TRBD1,TRBJ2-7,NA,TGTGCCAGCAGCGGACGGACAGGGCGGGGTGAGCAGTACTTC,CASSGRTGRGEQYF
TRBV5-1,NA,TRBJ2-1,NA,TGCGCCAGCAGCTTGGTTTACAATGAGCAGTTCTTC,CASSLVYNEQFF
TRBV11-2,NA,TRBJ1-5,NA,TGTGCCAGCAGCTTAGGTGGGACCGGTCAGCCCCAGCATTTT,CASSLGGTGQPQHF
TRBV27,TRBD1,TRBJ1-2,NA,TGTGCCAGCAGTTCCTGGGGACAGGAGTATGGCTACACCTTC,CASSSWGQEYGYTF
TRBV28,TRBD1,TRBJ1-5,NA,TGTGCCAGCAGTCCCAGGGGGCCGGTTGGCAATCAGCCCCAGCATTTT,CASSPRGPVGNQPQHF
TRBV7-3,NA,TRBJ1-4,NA,TGTGCCAGCAGCCCGCTGGCAGCGGCGAATGAAAAACTGTTTTTT,CASSPLAAANEKLFF
TRBV4-1,TRBD2,TRBJ2-2,NA,TGCGCCAGCAGCCAAGCGACTAGCGGGAGAGGAACCGGGGAGCTGTTTTTT,CASSQATSGRGTGELFF
TRBV7-6,NA,TRBJ1-3,NA,TGTGCCAGCAGCTTAGGTTCGCCCCACATGGAGGGCCGCTCTGGAAACACCATATATTTT,CASSLGSPHMEGRSGNTIYF
TRBV18,NA,TRBJ1-1,NA,TGTGCCAGCTCACCATCAGCAGGGGCCGAAACGAACACTGAAGCTTTCTTT,CASSPSAGAETNTEAFF
TRBV5-1,NA,TRBJ2-7,NA,TGCGCCAGCAGCTTGGCCTCCCCGGGGGTTCTCGCGGGAAGGGAGCAGTACTTC,CASSLASPGVLAGREQYF
TRBV19,TRBD1,TRBJ2-1,NA,TGTGCCAGTACCTTATACCGGGACAGGGGGCCGGATGAGCAGTTCTTC,CASTLYRDRGPDEQFF
TRBV18,NA,TRBJ2-1,NA,TGTGCCAGCTCATCATTCCAGTCGAGGGGGTTACTCGCTTACAATGAGCAGTTCTTC,CASSSFQSRGLLAYNEQFF
TRBV7-9,TRBD1,TRBJ2-5,NA,TGTGCCAGCAGCTCCCCCCCGGCAGGGACAGGGGAGACCCAGTACTTC,CASSSPPAGTGETQYF
TRBV9,NA,TRBJ2-2,NA,TGTGCCAGCAGCGTCACGACGTCCGGGGAGCTGTTTTTT,CASSVTTSGELFF
TRBV27,NA,TRBJ2-7,NA,TGTGCCAGCAGTTTACTCCAGGGTGTTGGGGAGCAGTACTTC,CASSLLQGVGEQYF
TRBV5-6,TRBD2,TRBJ2-7,NA,TGTGCCAGCAGCTTCGAAGGACTAGCGGGAGGGTTCTACGAGCAGTACTTC,CASSFEGLAGGFYEQYF
TRBV4-1,NA,TRBJ2-4,NA,TGCGCCAGCAGCCAAGTGGAGACTAGGGAAACTCTGGCCAAAAACATTCAGTACTTC,CASSQVETRETLAKNIQYF
TRBV5-1,NA,TRBJ2-7,NA,TGCGCCAGCAGCTTGCTAATAAGGGGAGGGGGCGAGTACGAGCAGTACTTC,CASSLLIRGGGEYEQYF
TRBV28,NA,TRBJ1-2,NA,TGTGCCAGCTCCCATCTAACTATGGGCTACACCTTC,CASSHLTMGYTF
TRBV9,TRBD1,TRBJ1-5,NA,TGTGCCAGCAGTGTGGGACAGGGGTATAATCAGCCCCAGCATTTT,CASSVGQGYNQPQHF
TRBV11-1,TRBD1,TRBJ2-7,NA,TGTGCCAGCAGCCTTCGTGGACAGGGGCCCTACGAGCAGTACTTC,CASSLRGQGPYEQYF
TRBV6-5,NA,TRBJ2-7,NA,TGTGCCAGCAGACCAACCTTGGTATTCGCGGAGGTTATCTACTTC,CASRPTLVFAEVIYF
TRBV28,NA,TRBJ1-1,NA,TGTGCCAGCAGCCTATTGATGGCTGAAGACAGTGTAGCTTTCTTT,CASSLLMAEDSVAFF
TRBV6-5,NA,TRBJ2-1,NA,TGTGCCAGCAGTTACGGATGGCGTAATGAGCAGTTCTTC,CASSYGWRNEQFF
TRBV28,TRBD1,TRBJ1-1,NA,TGTGCCAGCAGGACCGGGACAGGGGGCTGGAACACTGAAGCTTTCTTT,CASRTGTGGWNTEAFF